Sequencing of this TCR beta chain was carried out in a study of shared clonotypes between healthy human individuals. Across the whole study: CD4 naive cells filled three plates per donor, CD4 memory three, CD8 naive two and CD8 memory one. The study, taken as a whole, reports: Sampling covered nothing but blood. Tissue TCR repertoires likely differ from those found in blood.

Germline CDR1 and CDR2: SGHNT and YYREEE (reference sequence). V shed 10 bases and J 4 bases; nucleotides not matched to a gene: 7. This CDR3 is 13 amino acids long. Running of the assay took place at deep level. The table came from immunoSEQ multiplex PCR; TCRdb's copy has only in-frame clones and leaves some out. The sample lists just over 2,000,000 clones; roughly 95% were seen once. Regarding this clone: Its matching antigen is unknown.

Every one of the donors was a Caucasian adult that lived in Nashville, Tennessee. The sample consisted of naive CD4+ T cells sorted from blood. Sample subset: CD45RA+ positively selected. The V and J genes are TRBV5-4 and TRBJ2-3, with 9 positions matching TRBD2. The source is a man aged 18-30 years in good health. The CDR3 DNA is TGTGCCGCACAGGCGGGAGGGGCAGATACGCAGTATTTT. Translating it yields CAAQAGGADTQYF.